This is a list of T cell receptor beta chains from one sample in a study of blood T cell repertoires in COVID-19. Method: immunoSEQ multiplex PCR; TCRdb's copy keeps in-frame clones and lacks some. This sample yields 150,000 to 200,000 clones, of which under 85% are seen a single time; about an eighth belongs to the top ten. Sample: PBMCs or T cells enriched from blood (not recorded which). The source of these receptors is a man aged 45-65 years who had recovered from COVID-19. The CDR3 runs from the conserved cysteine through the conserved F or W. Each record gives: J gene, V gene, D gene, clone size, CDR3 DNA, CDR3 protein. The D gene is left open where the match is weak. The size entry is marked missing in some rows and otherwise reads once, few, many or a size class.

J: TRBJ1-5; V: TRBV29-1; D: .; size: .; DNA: TGCAGCGTGGGGGCGAGGGATCAGCCCCAGCATTTT; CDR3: CSVGARDQPQHF
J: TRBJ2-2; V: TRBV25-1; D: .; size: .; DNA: TGTGCCAGCAGTGAACCCTGGACAGGGGAGCTGTTTTTT; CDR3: CASSEPWTGELFF
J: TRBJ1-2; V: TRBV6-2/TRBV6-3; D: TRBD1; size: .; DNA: TGTGCCAGCAGCCATCGACAGGGGGCGCCGAACTATGGCTACACCTTC; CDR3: CASSHRQGAPNYGYTF
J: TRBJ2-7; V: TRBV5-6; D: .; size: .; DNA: TGTGCCAGCAGCTTCCAACTCTACGAGCAGTACTTC; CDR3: CASSFQLYEQYF
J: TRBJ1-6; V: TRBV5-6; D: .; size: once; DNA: TGTGCCAGCAGCTTTACAGGATATAATTCACCCCTCCACTTT; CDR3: CASSFTGYNSPLHF
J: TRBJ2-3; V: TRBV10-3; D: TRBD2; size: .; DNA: TGTGCCGCAGGTGGGGGACTAGCGGATTATTATTCTAGCACAGATACGCAGTATTTT; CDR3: CAAGGGLADYYSSTDTQYF
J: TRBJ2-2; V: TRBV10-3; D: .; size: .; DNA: TGTGCCATCAGTCAAACCCCGGGACTTAGCTCCCCCGGGGAGCTGTTTTTT; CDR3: CAISQTPGLSSPGELFF
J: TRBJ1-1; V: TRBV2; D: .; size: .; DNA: TGTGCCACCGTAATGAACACTGAAGCTTTCTTT; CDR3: CATVMNTEAFF
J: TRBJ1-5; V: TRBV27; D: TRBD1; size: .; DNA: TGTGCCAGCAGTCCTGGACAGGGGAGGAATCAGCCCCAGCATTTT; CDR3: CASSPGQGRNQPQHF
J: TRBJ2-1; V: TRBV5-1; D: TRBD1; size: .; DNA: TGCGCCAGCAGCTTGGAAGGTACAGGGGCGTGGGATGAGCAGTTCTTC; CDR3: CASSLEGTGAWDEQFF
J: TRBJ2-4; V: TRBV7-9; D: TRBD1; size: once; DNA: TGTGCCAGCAGCTCGACAGGGAATCTAGCCAAAAACATTCAGTACTTC; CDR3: CASSSTGNLAKNIQYF